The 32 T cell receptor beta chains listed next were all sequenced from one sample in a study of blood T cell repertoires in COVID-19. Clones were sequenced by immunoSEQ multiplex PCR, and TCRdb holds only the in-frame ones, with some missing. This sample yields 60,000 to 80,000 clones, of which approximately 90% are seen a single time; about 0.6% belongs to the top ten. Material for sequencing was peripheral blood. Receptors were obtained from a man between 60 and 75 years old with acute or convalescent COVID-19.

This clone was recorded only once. DNA for the CDR3: TGCAGTGCTAGTTCGCGCGGGCGGTTAGCCAAAAACATTCAGTACTTC. Translating it yields CSASSRGRLAKNIQYF. This chain links TRBV20-1 with TRBJ2-4; a weak D match, TRBD2 (5 bases). This CDR3 has 16 amino acids. The germline V and J ends were trimmed by 3 bases and 0 bases, with 15 bases remaining between them. The germline V gene encodes CDR1 DFQATT and CDR2 SNEGSKA (reference sequence).

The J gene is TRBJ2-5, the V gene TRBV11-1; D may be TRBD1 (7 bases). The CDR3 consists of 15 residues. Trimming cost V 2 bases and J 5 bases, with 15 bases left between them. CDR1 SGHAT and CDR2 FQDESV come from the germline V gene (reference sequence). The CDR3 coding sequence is TGTGCCAGCAGCTTAAGGCGAGCAGGGGGGGAGACCCAGTACTTC. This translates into CASSLRRAGGETQYF. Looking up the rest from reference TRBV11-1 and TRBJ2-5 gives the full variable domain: EAEVAQSPRYKITEKSQAVAFWCDPISGHATLYWYRQILGQGPELLVQFQDESVVDDSQLPKDRFSAERLKGVDSTLKIQPAELGDSAMYLCASSLRRAGGETQYFGPGTRLLVL.

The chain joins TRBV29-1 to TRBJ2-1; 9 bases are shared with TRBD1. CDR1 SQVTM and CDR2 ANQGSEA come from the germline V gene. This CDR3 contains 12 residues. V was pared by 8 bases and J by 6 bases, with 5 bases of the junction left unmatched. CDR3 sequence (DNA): TGCAGCATGGGACAGGGACGCAATGAGCAGTTCTTC. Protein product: CSMGQGRNEQFF.

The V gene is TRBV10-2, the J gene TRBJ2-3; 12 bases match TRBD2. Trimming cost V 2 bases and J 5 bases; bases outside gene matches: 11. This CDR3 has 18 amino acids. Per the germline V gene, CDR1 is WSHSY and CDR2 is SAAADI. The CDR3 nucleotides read TGCGCCAGCAGTGAGCCGTGGACTAGCGGGACCCCGGGAGATACGCAGTATTTT. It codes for CASSEPWTSGTPGDTQYF.

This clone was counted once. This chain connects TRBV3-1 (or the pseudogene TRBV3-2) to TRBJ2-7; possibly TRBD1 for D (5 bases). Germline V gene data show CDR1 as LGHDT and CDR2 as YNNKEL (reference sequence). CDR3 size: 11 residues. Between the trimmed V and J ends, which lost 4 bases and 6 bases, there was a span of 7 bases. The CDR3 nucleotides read TGTGCCAGCAGCCGACAGAGCGAGCAGTACTTC. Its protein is CASSRQSEQYF.

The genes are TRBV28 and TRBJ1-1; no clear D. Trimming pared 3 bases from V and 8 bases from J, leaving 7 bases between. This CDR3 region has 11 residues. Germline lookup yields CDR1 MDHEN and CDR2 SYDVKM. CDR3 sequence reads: CASSLAREAFF. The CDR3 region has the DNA TGTGCCAGCAGTTTGGCCCGAGAAGCTTTCTTT.

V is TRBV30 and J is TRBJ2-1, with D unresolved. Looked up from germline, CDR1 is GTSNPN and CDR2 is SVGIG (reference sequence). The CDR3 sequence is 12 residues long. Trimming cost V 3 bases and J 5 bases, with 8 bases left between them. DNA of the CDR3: TGTGCCTGGAGCATGAGGCACAATGAGCAGTTCTTC. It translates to CAWSMRHNEQFF.

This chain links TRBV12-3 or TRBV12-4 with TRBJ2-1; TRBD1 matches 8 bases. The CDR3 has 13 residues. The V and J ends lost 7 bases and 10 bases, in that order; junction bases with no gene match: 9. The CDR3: CASISRGRREQFF. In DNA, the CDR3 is TGTGCCAGCATCTCCAGGGGGCGAAGGGAGCAGTTCTTC.

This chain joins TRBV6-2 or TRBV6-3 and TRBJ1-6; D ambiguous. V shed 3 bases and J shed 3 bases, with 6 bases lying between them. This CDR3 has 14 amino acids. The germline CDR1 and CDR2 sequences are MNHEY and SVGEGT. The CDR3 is CASSYGLYNSPLHF. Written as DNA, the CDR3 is TGTGCCAGCAGTTATGGACTCTATAATTCACCCCTCCACTTT.

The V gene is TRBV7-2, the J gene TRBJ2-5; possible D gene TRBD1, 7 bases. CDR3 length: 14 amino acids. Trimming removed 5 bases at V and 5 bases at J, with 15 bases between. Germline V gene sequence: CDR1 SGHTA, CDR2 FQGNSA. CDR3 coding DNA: TGTGCCAGCAGCCCGGAACAGGGGAGGGAGACCCAGTACTTC. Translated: CASSPEQGRETQYF.

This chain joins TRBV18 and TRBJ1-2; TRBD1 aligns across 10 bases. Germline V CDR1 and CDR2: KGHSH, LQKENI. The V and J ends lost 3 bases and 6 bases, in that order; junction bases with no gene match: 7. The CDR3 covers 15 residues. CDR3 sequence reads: CASSPLGQGLDGYTF. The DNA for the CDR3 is TGTGCCAGCTCACCGTTGGGACAGGGGTTAGATGGCTACACCTTC. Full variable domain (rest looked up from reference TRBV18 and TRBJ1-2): NAGVMQNPRHLVRRRGQEARLRCSPMKGHSHVYWYRQLPEEGLKFMVYLQKENIIDESGMPKERFSAEFPKEGPSILRIQQVVRGDSAAYFCASSPLGQGLDGYTFGSGTRLTVV.

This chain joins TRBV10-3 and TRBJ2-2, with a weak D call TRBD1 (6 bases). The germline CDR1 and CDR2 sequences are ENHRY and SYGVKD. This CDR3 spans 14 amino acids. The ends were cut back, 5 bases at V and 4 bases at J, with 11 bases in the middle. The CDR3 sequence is CAISRQETTGELFF. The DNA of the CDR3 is TGTGCCATCAGTCGACAGGAGACCACCGGGGAGCTGTTTTTT.

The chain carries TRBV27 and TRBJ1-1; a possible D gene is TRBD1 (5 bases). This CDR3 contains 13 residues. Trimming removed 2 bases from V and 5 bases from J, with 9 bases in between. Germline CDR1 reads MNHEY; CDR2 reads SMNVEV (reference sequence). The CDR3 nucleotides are TGTGCCAGCAGTTTACGTCGGGGGACTGAAGCTTTCTTT. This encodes CASSLRRGTEAFF.

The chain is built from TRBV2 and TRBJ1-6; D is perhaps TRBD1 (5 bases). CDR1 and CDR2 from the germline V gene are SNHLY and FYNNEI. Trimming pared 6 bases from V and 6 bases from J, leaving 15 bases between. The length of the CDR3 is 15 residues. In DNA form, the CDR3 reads TGTGCCAGCAGCGACGCTGGGGGAGGTAATTCACCCCTCCACTTT. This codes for CASSDAGGGNSPLHF.

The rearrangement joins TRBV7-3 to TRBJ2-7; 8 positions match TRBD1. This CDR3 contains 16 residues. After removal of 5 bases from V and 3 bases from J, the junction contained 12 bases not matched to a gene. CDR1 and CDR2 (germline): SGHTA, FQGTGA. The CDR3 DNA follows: TGTGCCAGCAGCCCATCAGGGGGCGCCTCGGGCTACGAGCAGTACTTC. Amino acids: CASSPSGGASGYEQYF. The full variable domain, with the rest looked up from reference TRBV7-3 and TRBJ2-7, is GAGVSQTPSNKVTEKGKYVELRCDPISGHTALYWYRQSLGQGPEFLIYFQGTGAADDSGLPNDRFFAVRPEGSVSTLKIQRTERGDSAVYLCASSPSGGASGYEQYFGPGTRLTVT.

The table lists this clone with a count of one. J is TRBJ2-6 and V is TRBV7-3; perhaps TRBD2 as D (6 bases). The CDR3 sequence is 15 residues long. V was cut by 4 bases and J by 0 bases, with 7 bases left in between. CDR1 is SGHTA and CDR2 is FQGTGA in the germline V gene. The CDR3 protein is CASSSGASGANVLTF. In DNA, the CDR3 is TGTGCCAGCAGCTCGGGAGCCTCTGGGGCCAACGTCCTGACTTTC.

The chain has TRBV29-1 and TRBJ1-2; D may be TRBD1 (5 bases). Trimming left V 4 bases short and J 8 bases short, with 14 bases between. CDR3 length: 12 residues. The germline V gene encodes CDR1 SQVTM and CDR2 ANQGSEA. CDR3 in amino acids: CSVVRQGGGYTF. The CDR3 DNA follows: TGCAGCGTTGTTCGGCAGGGTGGAGGCTACACCTTC.

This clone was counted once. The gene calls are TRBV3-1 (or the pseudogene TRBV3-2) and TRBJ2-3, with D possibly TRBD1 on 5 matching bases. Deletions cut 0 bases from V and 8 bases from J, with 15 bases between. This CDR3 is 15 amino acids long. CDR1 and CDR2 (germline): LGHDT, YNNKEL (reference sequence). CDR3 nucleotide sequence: TGTGCCAGCAGCCAAGATGTGGGGCCCGGGCGTACGCAGTATTTT. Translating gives CASSQDVGPGRTQYF.

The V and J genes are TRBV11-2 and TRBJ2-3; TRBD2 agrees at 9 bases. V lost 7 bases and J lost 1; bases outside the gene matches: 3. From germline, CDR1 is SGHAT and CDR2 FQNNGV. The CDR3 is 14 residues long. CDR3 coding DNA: TGTGCCAGCAAATTAGCGGGGGGCACAGATACGCAGTATTTT. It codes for CASKLAGGTDTQYF.

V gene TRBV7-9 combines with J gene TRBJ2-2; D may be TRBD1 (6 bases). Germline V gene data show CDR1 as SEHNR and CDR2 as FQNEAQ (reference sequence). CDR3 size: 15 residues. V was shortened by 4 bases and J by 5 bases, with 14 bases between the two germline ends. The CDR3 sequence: CASSSRQDDTGELFF. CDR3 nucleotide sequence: TGTGCCAGCAGCTCCAGACAGGACGATACCGGGGAGCTGTTTTTT.

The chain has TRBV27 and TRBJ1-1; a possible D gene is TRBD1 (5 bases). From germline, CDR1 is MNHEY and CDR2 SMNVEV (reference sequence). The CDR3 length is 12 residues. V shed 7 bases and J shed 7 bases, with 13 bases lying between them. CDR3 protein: CASNSWGGEAFF. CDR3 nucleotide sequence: TGTGCCAGCAACTCCTGGGGGGGTGAAGCTTTCTTT.

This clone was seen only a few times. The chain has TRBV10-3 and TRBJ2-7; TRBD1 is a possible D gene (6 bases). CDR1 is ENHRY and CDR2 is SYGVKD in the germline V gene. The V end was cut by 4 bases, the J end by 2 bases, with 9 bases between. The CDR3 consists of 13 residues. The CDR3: CAISAQGTYEQYF. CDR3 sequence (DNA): TGTGCCATCAGTGCACAGGGAACCTACGAGCAGTACTTC.

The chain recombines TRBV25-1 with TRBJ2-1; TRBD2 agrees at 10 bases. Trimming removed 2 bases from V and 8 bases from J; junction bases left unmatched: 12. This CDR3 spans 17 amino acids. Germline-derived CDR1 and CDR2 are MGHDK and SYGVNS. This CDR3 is CASSEQSRLAGVDEQFF. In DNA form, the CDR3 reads TGTGCCAGCAGTGAACAAAGTCGGCTAGCGGGAGTGGATGAGCAGTTCTTC.

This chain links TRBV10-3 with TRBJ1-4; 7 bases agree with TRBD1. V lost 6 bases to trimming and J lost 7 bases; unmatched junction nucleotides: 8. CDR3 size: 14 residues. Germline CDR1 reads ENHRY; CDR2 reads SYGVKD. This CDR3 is CAIREEGAVEKLFF. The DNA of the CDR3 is TGTGCCATCAGGGAGGAGGGGGCTGTTGAAAAACTGTTTTTT.

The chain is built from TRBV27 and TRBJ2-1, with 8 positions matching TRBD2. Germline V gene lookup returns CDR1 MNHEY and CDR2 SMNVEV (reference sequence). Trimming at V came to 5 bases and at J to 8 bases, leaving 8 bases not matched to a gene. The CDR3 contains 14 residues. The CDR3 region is CASSRTSHLDEQFF. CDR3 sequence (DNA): TGTGCCAGCAGTCGGACTAGCCATTTAGATGAGCAGTTCTTC.

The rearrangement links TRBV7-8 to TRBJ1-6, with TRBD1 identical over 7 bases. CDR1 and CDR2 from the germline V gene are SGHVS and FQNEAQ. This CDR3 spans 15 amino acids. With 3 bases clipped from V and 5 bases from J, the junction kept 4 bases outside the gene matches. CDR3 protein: CASSFGTANNSPLHF. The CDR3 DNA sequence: TGTGCCAGCAGCTTCGGGACAGCTAATAATTCACCCCTCCACTTT.

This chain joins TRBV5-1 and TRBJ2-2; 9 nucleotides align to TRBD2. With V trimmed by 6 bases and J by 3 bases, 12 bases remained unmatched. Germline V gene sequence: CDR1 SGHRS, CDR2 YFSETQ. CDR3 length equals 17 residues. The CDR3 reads CASTSGGGAPDTGELFF. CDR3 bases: TGCGCCAGCACCTCGGGCGGGGGGGCCCCGGACACCGGGGAGCTGTTTTTT.

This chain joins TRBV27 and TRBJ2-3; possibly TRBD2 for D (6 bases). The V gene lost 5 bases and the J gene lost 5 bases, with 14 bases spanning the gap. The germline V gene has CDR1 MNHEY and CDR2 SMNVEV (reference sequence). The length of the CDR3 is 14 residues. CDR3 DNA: TGTGCCAGCAGTCCACGGGACTGGCAAGATACGCAGTATTTT. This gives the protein CASSPRDWQDTQYF.

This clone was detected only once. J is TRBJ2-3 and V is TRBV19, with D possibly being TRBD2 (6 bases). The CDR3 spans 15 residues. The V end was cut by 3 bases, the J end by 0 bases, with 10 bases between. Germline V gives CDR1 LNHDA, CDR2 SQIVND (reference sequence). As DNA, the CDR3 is TGTGCCAGTAGTATTATAGCGGCTAGCACAGATACGCAGTATTTT. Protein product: CASSIIAASTDTQYF. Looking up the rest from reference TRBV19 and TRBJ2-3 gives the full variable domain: DGGITQSPKYLFRKEGQNVTLSCEQNLNHDAMYWYRQDPGQGLRLIYYSQIVNDFQKGDIAEGYSVSREKKESFPLTVTSAQKNPTAFYLCASSIIAASTDTQYFGPGTRLTVL.

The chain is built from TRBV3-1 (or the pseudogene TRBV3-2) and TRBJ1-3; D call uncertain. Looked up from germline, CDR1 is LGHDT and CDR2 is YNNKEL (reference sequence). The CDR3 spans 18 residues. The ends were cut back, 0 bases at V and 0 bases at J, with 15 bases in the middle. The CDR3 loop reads CASSQDMTSSLSGNTIYF. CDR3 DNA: TGTGCCAGCAGCCAAGATATGACAAGTTCCCTCTCTGGAAACACCATATATTTT.

CDR3 in DNA: TGTGCCAGCAGTCTACAGGACGAACTGTTTTTT. Encoded protein: CASSLQDELFF. The chain is built from TRBV28 and TRBJ1-4, with a possible D match to TRBD1 (5 bases). This CDR3 is built from 11 residues. Deletions cut 5 bases from V and 12 bases from J, with 10 bases between. Germline V gene data show CDR1 as MDHEN and CDR2 as SYDVKM.

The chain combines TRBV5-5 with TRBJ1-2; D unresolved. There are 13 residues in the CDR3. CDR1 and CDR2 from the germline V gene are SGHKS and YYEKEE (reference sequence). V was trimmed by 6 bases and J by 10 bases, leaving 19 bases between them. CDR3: CASNQYPEQPYTF. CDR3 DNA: TGTGCCAGCAATCAATATCCGGAACAGCCCTACACCTTC. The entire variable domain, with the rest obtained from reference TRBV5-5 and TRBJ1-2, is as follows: DAGVTQSPTHLIKTRGQQVTLRCSPISGHKSVSWYQQVLGQGPQFIFQYYEKEERGRGNFPDRFSARQFPNYSSELNVNALLLGDSALYLCASNQYPEQPYTFGSGTRLTVV.